Listed here are 32 T cell receptor beta chains from one sample, sequenced in a study of blood T cells in healthy people across ages. It was with a sample-barcoded 5' primer and a J-beta primer mix that a second PCR of roughly 6 to 12 cycles was run. TCRdb itself ran the 5' RACE reads through MiXCR, one entry per CDR3 protein. Of fewer than 1,000,000 distinct CDR3 sequences listed, about half were seen once; the top ten hold over 15%. The specimen sequenced was blood. All receptors derive from a man older than 75 in good health.

This clonotype has a count of ten or more. The V gene is TRBV20-1, the J gene TRBJ2-5; D gene uncertain. Looked up from germline, CDR1 is DFQATT and CDR2 is SNEGSKA (reference sequence). V dropped 2 bases and J dropped 2 bases, with 6 bases sitting between them. The CDR3 runs 12 residues. CDR3: CSARWQQETQYF. The CDR3 bases are TGCAGTGCTAGATGGCAGCAAGAGACCCAGTACTTC.

This chain joins TRBV29-1 and TRBJ1-5; no firm D call. The CDR3 has 13 amino acids. In germline, CDR1 is SQVTM, CDR2 ANQGSEA. Trimming shortened V by 5 bases and J by 2 bases, and 10 bases separated the two germline ends. The CDR3 is CSVMFGGNQPQHF. The CDR3 region has the DNA TGCAGCGTTATGTTCGGGGGCAATCAGCCCCAGCATTTT.

The V call is TRBV7-9, the J call TRBJ2-3, with 9 bases lining up with TRBD1. CDR3 length: 16 residues. The ends lost 4 bases at V and 3 bases at J; junction bases unmatched: 8. Germline loops: CDR1 SEHNR, CDR2 FQNEAQ (reference sequence). This chain's CDR3 is CASSSVGQGWTDTQYF. CDR3 DNA: TGTGCCAGCAGCTCGGTTGGACAGGGGTGGACAGATACGCAGTATTTT.

The rearrangement links TRBV6-2 or TRBV6-3 to TRBJ1-4, with 7 positions matching TRBD1. V lost 6 bases, J lost 4 bases, and 11 bases stayed unmatched. The CDR3 is 16 amino acids. Germline assignment: CDR1 MNHEY and CDR2 SVGEGT. CDR3 DNA: TGTGCCAGCAGCCATAACCGGGACAGCGTTAATGAAAAACTGTTTTTT. It translates to CASSHNRDSVNEKLFF.

This clonotype has only one observation. V gene TRBV7-2 combines with J gene TRBJ2-4, with D perhaps matching TRBD2 (6 bases). V was shortened by 3 bases and J by 5 bases, with 11 bases between the two germline ends. The CDR3 sequence is 14 residues long. The V gene's germline CDR1 is SGHTA and CDR2 FQGNSA. The CDR3: CASSFWGEENIQYF. Here the CDR3 DNA reads TGTGCCAGCAGCTTCTGGGGGGAGGAAAACATTCAGTACTTC.

The chain is built from TRBV3-1 and TRBJ2-2; 7 nucleotides match TRBD1. This CDR3 comprises 16 residues. V lost 4 bases and J lost 1; bases outside the gene matches: 6. Germline lookup yields CDR1 LGHDT and CDR2 YNNKEL (reference sequence). The CDR3 region is CASSRTRQGNTGELFF. The CDR3 coding sequence is TGTGCCAGCAGCCGAACCCGACAGGGGAACACCGGGGAGCTGTTTTTT.

This clonotype was counted between two and nine times. The rearrangement uses TRBV29-1 and TRBJ2-2, with TRBD1 matching over 7 bases. This CDR3 comprises 14 residues. After removal of 6 bases from V and 6 bases from J, the junction contained 10 bases not matched to a gene. Germline values: CDR1 SQVTM, CDR2 ANQGSEA. The CDR3 protein is CSVLTGIIAGELFF. CDR3 nucleotides: TGCAGCGTCCTGACAGGGATTATAGCCGGGGAGCTGTTTTTT.

This clonotype has a count of ten or more. The gene calls are TRBV18 and TRBJ2-1, with TRBD1 matching 7 bases. The CDR3 spans 13 residues. V shed 2 bases and J 5 bases; nucleotides not matched to a gene: 0. Germline CDR1 reads KGHSH; CDR2 reads LQKENI. The CDR3 DNA follows: TGTGCCAGCTCACCAGGGACAGACAATGAGCAGTTCTTC. It encodes CASSPGTDNEQFF.

The chain links TRBV5-1 to TRBJ2-7, with 8 bases that match TRBD1. Unmatched junction bases numbered 14, after V lost 2 bases and J lost 1 base. The length of the CDR3 is 18 residues. Germline CDR1 and CDR2: SGHRS and YFSETQ. DNA of the CDR3: TGCGCCAGCAGCTTCCCCCCTTTTCCCAGGGGGCATTCCTACGAGCAGTACTTC. This translates into CASSFPPFPRGHSYEQYF.

The CDR3 spells CASSYPVGSSGNTIYF. As DNA, the CDR3 is TGTGCCAGCAGTTATCCTGTGGGGAGCTCTGGAAACACCATATATTTT. The chain is built from TRBV6-2 or TRBV6-3 and TRBJ1-3; D remains unclear. The V gene lost 3 bases and the J gene lost 0 bases, with 12 bases spanning the gap. The germline gives CDR1 MNHEY, CDR2 SVGEGT. This CDR3 has 16 residues.

This clonotype was observed a handful of times. The J gene is TRBJ2-7, the V gene TRBV15, with TRBD1 matching over 7 bases. CDR1 is LNHNV, CDR2 YYDKDF, per germline (reference sequence). The CDR3 runs to 13 residues. V gave up 4 bases and J gave up 5 bases; unmatched junction bases: 5. The DNA for the CDR3 is TGTGCCACCAGCAAGACAGGGTCCGACGAGCAGTACTTC. This translates into CATSKTGSDEQYF.

Comments on this clonotype: This sequence may be a read error, since a much larger clone differs from it by one base. The V gene is TRBV11-2, the J gene TRBJ2-1, with 7 bases lining up with TRBD2. J gave up 9 bases and V 5 bases, and 22 bases lay outside the gene matches. The CDR3 totals 18 residues. Germline CDR1 reads SGHAT; CDR2 reads FQNNGV. The chain's CDR3 is CASSPYSGTGGRFGEQFF. In DNA form, the CDR3 reads TGTGCCAGCAGCCCTTACTCCGGGACTGGCGGGAGATTCGGTGAGCAGTTCTTC.

This chain connects TRBV29-1 to TRBJ2-5, with D maybe TRBD1 (6 bases). The CDR3 loop spans 12 amino acids. V was shortened by 3 bases and J by 5 bases, with 10 bases between the two germline ends. Per the germline V gene, CDR1 is SQVTM and CDR2 is ANQGSEA. CDR3 sequence (DNA): TGCAGCGTTGAGGGGGCCGCGGAGACCCAGTACTTC. Its translation: CSVEGAAETQYF.

This clonotype was recorded only once. This chain joins TRBV5-1 and TRBJ2-6; D call uncertain. From germline, CDR1 is SGHRS and CDR2 YFSETQ. The CDR3 is 15 amino acids. Trimming took 0 bases from V and 3 from J, leaving 7 bases between them. CDR3 residues: CASSLGGIGANVLTF. The CDR3 DNA reads as TGCGCCAGCAGCTTGGGTGGAATTGGGGCCAACGTCCTGACTTTC.

This clonotype has just a few counts. The chain has TRBV2 and TRBJ2-1; TRBD2 matches 15 bases. This CDR3 is built from 21 residues. Germline assignment: CDR1 SNHLY and CDR2 FYNNEI. V was clipped by 4 bases and J by 4 bases; unmatched bases: 17. CDR3 loop: CASSVRELTGTSGRRYNEQFF. In DNA, the CDR3 is TGTGCCAGCAGTGTCCGGGAGTTAACCGGGACTAGCGGGAGGAGGTACAATGAGCAGTTCTTC. Full variable domain (rest looked up from reference TRBV2 and TRBJ2-1): EPEVTQTPSHQVTQMGQEVILRCVPISNHLYFYWYRQILGQKVEFLVSFYNNEISEKSEIFDDQFSVERPDGSNFTLKIRSTKLEDSAMYFCASSVRELTGTSGRRYNEQFFGPGTRLTVL.

The chain recombines TRBV2 with TRBJ2-1; 13 bases match TRBD2. The CDR3 runs 16 residues. The V and J ends lost 7 bases and 2 bases, in that order; junction bases with no gene match: 5. Per the germline V gene, CDR1 is SNHLY and CDR2 is FYNNEI. The CDR3: CASKGLAGLTYNEQFF. CDR3 sequence (DNA): TGTGCCAGCAAGGGACTAGCGGGATTAACCTACAATGAGCAGTTCTTC.

This clonotype was observed a handful of times. The chain joins TRBV7-2 to TRBJ1-2; no definite D call. Trimming removed 6 bases from V and 4 bases from J, with 18 bases in between. The CDR3 spans 15 residues. Germline loops: CDR1 SGHTA, CDR2 FQGNSA. Here the CDR3 DNA reads TGTGCCAGCAGTACAAGAGGGTCGACACGCTATGGCTACACCTTC. Encoded protein: CASSTRGSTRYGYTF.

This chain joins TRBV19 and TRBJ2-7; tentatively, D is TRBD2 (5 bases). CDR1 is LNHDA and CDR2 is SQIVND in the germline V gene (reference sequence). This CDR3 has 13 residues. Trimming took 1 base from V and 4 from J, leaving 8 bases between them. The CDR3 sequence is CASSIGGSYEQYF. CDR3 coding DNA: TGTGCCAGTAGTATAGGTGGGAGTTACGAGCAGTACTTC.

Concerning this clonotype itself: One end of the junction fails to match germline, which may point to a read error. The CDR3 loop reads CASREGRGTLAQYF. The CDR3 DNA reads TGTGCCAGCAGGGAAGGAAGAGGGACGCTAGCGCAGTATTTT. The gene calls are TRBV2 and TRBJ2-3; D is possibly TRBD1 or TRBD2 (5 bases each). CDR3 size: 14 residues. Germline lookup yields CDR1 SNHLY and CDR2 FYNNEI.

The chain links TRBV6-5 to TRBJ2-1; 10 nucleotides agree with TRBD1. The V gene end was trimmed by 5 bases and the J gene end by 7 bases; junction bases not matched to a gene: 2. The V gene's germline CDR1 is MNHEY and CDR2 SVGAGI. This CDR3 contains 13 residues. The CDR3: CASSKDRGNEQFF. CDR3 DNA sequence: TGTGCCAGCAGTAAGGACAGGGGGAATGAGCAGTTCTTC.

The table lists this clonotype with a few counts. The chain has TRBV20-1 and TRBJ2-1; D is unclear. V lost 5 bases, J lost 6 bases, and 8 bases lay in between. The CDR3 is 11 residues long. The germline V gene has CDR1 DFQATT and CDR2 SNEGSKA (reference sequence). CDR3: CSAHPINEQFF. The DNA for the CDR3 is TGCAGTGCTCACCCCATCAATGAGCAGTTCTTC.

This clonotype was observed a handful of times. V gene TRBV30 combines with J gene TRBJ2-7, with 9 bases that match TRBD1. This CDR3 is 14 amino acids long. Per the germline V gene, CDR1 is GTSNPN and CDR2 is SVGIG (reference sequence). With 1 base clipped from V and 2 bases from J, the junction kept 3 bases outside the gene matches. For the CDR3, the DNA is TGTGCCTGGAGTGGGGACAGGGTCACCTACGAGCAGTACTTC. This sequence encodes CAWSGDRVTYEQYF.

This clonotype was seen a handful of times. This chain uses TRBV25-1 with TRBJ2-5; D perhaps matches TRBD1 (5 bases). Trimming removed 8 bases from V and 7 bases from J, with 23 bases in between. CDR1 is MGHDK, CDR2 SYGVNS, per germline. This CDR3 contains 15 residues. The CDR3 reads CASGEYGTSQGTQYF. In DNA form, the CDR3 reads TGTGCCAGCGGAGAGTACGGTACTTCCCAGGGGACCCAGTACTTC.

CDR3 nucleotides: TGTGCCAGCAGCTTGTCCAGGGAGCTAATCCCCTTCACAGATACGCAGTATTTT. It specifies CASSLSRELIPFTDTQYF. The chain combines TRBV7-9 with TRBJ2-3; D might be TRBD1 or TRBD2, each matching 5 bases. The CDR3 runs 18 residues. CDR1 and CDR2 from the germline V gene are SEHNR and FQNEAQ (reference sequence). The V end was cut by 3 bases, the J end by 2 bases, with 21 bases between.

This chain joins TRBV3-1 and TRBJ2-1, with D possibly matching TRBD2 (5 bases). This CDR3 contains 15 residues. Trimming stripped 1 base from V and 15 bases from J, with 22 bases between. The germline gives CDR1 LGHDT, CDR2 YNNKEL (reference sequence). In nucleotides, the CDR3 is TGTGCCAGCAGCCAAGCAAGGCTAGCTAGCCGGGTTACGTTCTTC. Translation: CASSQARLASRVTFF.

This clonotype has at least ten counts. A read error may be the cause here, since a much bigger clone is one base away. V and J are TRBV29-1 and TRBJ1-1; D call uncertain. This CDR3 has 11 residues. CDR1 is SQVTM, CDR2 ANQGSEA, per germline. V shed 7 bases and J shed 8 bases, with 14 bases lying between them. The CDR3 nucleotides read TGCAGCGGTGCCCGGGGAGGGGAAGCTTTCTTT. Its protein product is CSGARGGEAFF.

This chain uses TRBV7-2 with TRBJ2-1; 13 bases are a match to TRBD2. The CDR3 spans 16 residues. After removal of 4 bases from V and 8 bases from J, the junction contained 8 bases not matched to a gene. Germline CDR1 is SGHTA and CDR2 is FQGNSA. In DNA, the CDR3 is TGTGCCAGCAGCTCCCAACTAGCGGGAGGGCCCCATGAGCAGTTCTTC. Translated: CASSSQLAGGPHEQFF.

With respect to this clonotype: A read error is possible here, since a much larger clone lies one base away. The CDR3, as DNA: TGCGCCAGCAGCTTATCAGCGGAACCCTACAATGAGCAGTACTTC. As protein: CASSLSAEPYNEQYF. V gene TRBV5-1 combines with J gene TRBJ2-7; a weak D match, TRBD2 (5 bases). Germline V gives CDR1 SGHRS, CDR2 YFSETQ. The V gene lost 2 bases and the J gene lost 7 bases, with 19 bases spanning the gap. This CDR3 region has 15 residues.

This clonotype was seen a handful of times. The chain combines TRBV12-3 or TRBV12-4 with TRBJ2-1, with no clear D. The CDR3 loop spans 14 amino acids. V gave up 6 bases and J gave up 2 bases, with 11 bases separating them. The CDR3 region is CASSPGSTYNEQFF. CDR3 nucleotides: TGTGCCAGCAGCCCCGGGTCCACCTACAATGAGCAGTTCTTC.

This clonotype was detected only a few times. The chain carries TRBV28 and TRBJ2-1, with 11 bases lining up with TRBD2. J gave up 5 bases and V 6 bases, and 9 bases lay outside the gene matches. Germline V gene lookup returns CDR1 MDHEN and CDR2 SYDVKM. The CDR3 has 16 residues. The CDR3 is CASSWGLADINNEQFF. The DNA for the CDR3 is TGTGCCAGCAGCTGGGGACTAGCGGACATTAACAATGAGCAGTTCTTC.

This CDR3 is CSVEDRGNQETQYF. The DNA for the CDR3 is TGCAGCGTTGAAGACCGCGGGAACCAAGAGACCCAGTACTTC. The chain is built from TRBV29-1 and TRBJ2-5, with D perhaps TRBD2 (6 bases). Trimming cost V 0 bases and J 0 bases, with 8 bases left between them. CDR1 SQVTM and CDR2 ANQGSEA come from the germline V gene. CDR3 length: 14 amino acids.

This sequence joins TRBV4-1 and TRBJ1-1, with 7 bases fitting TRBD1. Germline-derived CDR1 and CDR2 are MGHRA and YSYEKL. The CDR3 loop spans 13 amino acids. V was pared by 1 base and J by 9 bases, with 5 bases of the junction left unmatched. CDR3 DNA sequence: TGCGCCAGCAGCCAAGTCGAGACAGGGAAAGCTTTCTTT. Protein: CASSQVETGKAFF.